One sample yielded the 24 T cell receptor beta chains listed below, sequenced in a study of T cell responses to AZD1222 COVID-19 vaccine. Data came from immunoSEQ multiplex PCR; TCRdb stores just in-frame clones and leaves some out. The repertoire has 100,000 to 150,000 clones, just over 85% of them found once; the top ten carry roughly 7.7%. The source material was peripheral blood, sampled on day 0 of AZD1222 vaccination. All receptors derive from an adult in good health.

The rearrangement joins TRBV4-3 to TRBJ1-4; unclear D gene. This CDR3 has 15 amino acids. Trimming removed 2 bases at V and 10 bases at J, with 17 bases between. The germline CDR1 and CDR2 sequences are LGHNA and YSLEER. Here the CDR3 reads CASSQPGSTSGKLFF. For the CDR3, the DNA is TGCGCCAGCAGCCAACCGGGATCCACGTCAGGAAAACTGTTTTTT.

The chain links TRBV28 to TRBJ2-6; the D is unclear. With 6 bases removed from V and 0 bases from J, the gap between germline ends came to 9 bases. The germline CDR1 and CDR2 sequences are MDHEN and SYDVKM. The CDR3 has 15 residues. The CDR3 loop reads CASRGSDSGANVLTF. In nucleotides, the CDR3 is TGTGCCAGCAGAGGCTCGGACTCTGGGGCCAACGTCCTGACTTTC.

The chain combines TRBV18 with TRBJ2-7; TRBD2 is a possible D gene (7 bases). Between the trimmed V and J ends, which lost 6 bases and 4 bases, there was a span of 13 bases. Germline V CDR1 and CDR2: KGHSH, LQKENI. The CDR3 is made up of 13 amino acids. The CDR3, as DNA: TGTGCCAGCTCGGGGGGGGGCCCATACGAGCAGTACTTC. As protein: CASSGGGPYEQYF. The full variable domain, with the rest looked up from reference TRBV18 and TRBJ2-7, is NAGVMQNPRHLVRRRGQEARLRCSPMKGHSHVYWYRQLPEEGLKFMVYLQKENIIDESGMPKERFSAEFPKEGPSILRIQQVVRGDSAAYFCASSGGGPYEQYFGPGTRLTVT.

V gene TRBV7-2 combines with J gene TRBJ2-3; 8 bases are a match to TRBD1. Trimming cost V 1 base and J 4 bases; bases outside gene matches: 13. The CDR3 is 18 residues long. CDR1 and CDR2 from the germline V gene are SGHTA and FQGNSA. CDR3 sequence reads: CASSLEFAGQGSADTQYF. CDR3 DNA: TGTGCCAGCAGCTTAGAGTTCGCAGGACAGGGAAGTGCAGATACGCAGTATTTT. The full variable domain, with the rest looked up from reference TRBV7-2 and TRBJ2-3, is GAGVSQSPSNKVTEKGKDVELRCDPISGHTALYWYRQSLGQGLEFLIYFQGNSAPDKSGLPSDRFSAERTGGSVSTLTIQRTQQEDSAVYLCASSLEFAGQGSADTQYFGPGTRLTVL.

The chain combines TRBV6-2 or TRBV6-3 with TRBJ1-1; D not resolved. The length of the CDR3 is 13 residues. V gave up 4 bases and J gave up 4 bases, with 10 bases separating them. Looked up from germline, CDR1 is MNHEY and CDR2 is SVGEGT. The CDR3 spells CASSWSYGTEAFF. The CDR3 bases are TGTGCCAGCAGTTGGAGTTATGGCACTGAAGCTTTCTTT.

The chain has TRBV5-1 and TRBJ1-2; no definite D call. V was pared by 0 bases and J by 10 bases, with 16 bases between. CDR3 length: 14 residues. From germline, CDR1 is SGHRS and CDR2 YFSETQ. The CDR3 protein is CASSLVNGLESYTF. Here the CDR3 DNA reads TGCGCCAGCAGCTTGGTCAATGGGCTGGAGTCCTACACCTTC. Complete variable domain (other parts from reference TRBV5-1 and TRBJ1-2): KAGVTQTPRYLIKTRGQQVTLSCSPISGHRSVSWYQQTPGQGLQFLFEYFSETQRNKGNFPGRFSGRQFSNSRSEMNVSTLELGDSALYLCASSLVNGLESYTFGSGTRLTVV.

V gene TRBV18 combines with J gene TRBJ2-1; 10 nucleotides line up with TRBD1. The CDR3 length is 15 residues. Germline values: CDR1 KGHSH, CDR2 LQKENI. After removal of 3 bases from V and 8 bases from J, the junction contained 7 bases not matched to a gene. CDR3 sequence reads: CASSPPGQGFHEQFF. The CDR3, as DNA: TGTGCCAGCTCACCGCCGGGACAGGGGTTTCATGAGCAGTTCTTC.

The DNA for the CDR3 is TGTGCCAGCAGCAAAGAGCCAAGAACCTCTGGAAACACCATATATTTT. Residues: CASSKEPRTSGNTIYF. The J gene is TRBJ1-3, the V gene TRBV21-1. TRBV21-1 is tagged as a pseudogene. The CDR3 runs to 16 residues.

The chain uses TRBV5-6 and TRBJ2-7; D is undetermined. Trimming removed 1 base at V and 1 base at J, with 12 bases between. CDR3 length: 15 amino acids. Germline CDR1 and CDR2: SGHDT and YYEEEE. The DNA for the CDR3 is TGTGCCAGCAGCTTGATGGCAGGAAGGTCCTACGAGCAGTACTTC. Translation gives CASSLMAGRSYEQYF.

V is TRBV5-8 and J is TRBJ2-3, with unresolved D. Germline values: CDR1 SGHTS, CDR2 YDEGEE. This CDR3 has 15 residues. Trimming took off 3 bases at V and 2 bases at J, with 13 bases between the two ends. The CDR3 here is CASSSRGGITDTQYF. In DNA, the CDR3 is TGTGCCAGCAGCTCCCGCGGCGGCATCACAGATACGCAGTATTTT.

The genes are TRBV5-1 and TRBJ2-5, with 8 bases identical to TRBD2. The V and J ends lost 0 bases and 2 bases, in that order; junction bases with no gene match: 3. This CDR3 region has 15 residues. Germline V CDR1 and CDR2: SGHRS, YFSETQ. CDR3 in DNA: TGCGCCAGCAGCTTGGTACCGGGGGGGCAAGAGACCCAGTACTTC. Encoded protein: CASSLVPGGQETQYF.

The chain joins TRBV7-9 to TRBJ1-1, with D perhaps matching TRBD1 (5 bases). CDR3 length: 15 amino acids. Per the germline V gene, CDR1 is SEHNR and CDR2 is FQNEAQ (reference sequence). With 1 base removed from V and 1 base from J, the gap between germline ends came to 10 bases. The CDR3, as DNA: TGTGCCAGCAGCTTAGGACTGGGGACGAACACTGAAGCTTTCTTT. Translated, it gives CASSLGLGTNTEAFF.

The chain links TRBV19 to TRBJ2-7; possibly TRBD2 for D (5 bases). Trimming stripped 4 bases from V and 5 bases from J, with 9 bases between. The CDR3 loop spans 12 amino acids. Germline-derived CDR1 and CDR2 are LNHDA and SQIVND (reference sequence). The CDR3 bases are TGTGCCAGTAGTACAGTGAGGGACGAGCAGTACTTC. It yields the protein CASSTVRDEQYF.

The CDR3 region is CAWSVESGIGTDTQYF. The CDR3 bases are TGTGCCTGGAGTGTAGAATCGGGGATCGGCACAGATACGCAGTATTTT. V and J are TRBV30 and TRBJ2-3; D is perhaps TRBD2 (5 bases). The CDR3 extends over 16 amino acids. V lost 0 bases to trimming and J lost 1 base, with 14 bases between them. Germline values: CDR1 GTSNPN, CDR2 SVGIG (reference sequence).

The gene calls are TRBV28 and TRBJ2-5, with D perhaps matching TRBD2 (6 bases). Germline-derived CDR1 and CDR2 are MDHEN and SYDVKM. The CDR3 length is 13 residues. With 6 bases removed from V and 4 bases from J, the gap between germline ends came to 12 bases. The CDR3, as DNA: TGTGCCAGCAGAATTACTAGCCCAGAGACCCAGTACTTC. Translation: CASRITSPETQYF.

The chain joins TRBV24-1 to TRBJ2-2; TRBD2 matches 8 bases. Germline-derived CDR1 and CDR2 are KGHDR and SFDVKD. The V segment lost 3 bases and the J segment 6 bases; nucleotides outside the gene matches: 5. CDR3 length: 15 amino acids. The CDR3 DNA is TGTGCCACCAGTGATCAGGGACTAGGGGCCGGGGAGCTGTTTTTT. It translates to CATSDQGLGAGELFF.

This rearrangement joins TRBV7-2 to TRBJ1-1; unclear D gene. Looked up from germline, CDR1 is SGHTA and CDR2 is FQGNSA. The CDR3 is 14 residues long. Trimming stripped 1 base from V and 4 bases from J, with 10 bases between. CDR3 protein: CASSLVTGSTEAFF. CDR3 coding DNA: TGTGCCAGCAGCTTAGTAACGGGGAGCACTGAAGCTTTCTTT.

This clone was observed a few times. CDR3 protein: CASSFGLGSSGNTIYF. CDR3 nucleotides: TGTGCCAGCAGCTTCGGGCTGGGGTCCTCTGGAAACACCATATATTTT. This chain connects TRBV11-1 to TRBJ1-3; D gene ambiguous. Germline lookup yields CDR1 SGHAT and CDR2 FQDESV (reference sequence). V gave up 3 bases and J gave up 0 bases, with 12 bases separating them. CDR3 size: 16 residues.

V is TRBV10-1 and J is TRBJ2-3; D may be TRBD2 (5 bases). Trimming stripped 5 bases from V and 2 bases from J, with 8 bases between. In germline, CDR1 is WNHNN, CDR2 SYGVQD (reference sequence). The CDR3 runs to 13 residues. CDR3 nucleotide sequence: TGCGCCAGCAGTCCGGGATCCACAGATACGCAGTATTTT. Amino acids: CASSPGSTDTQYF.

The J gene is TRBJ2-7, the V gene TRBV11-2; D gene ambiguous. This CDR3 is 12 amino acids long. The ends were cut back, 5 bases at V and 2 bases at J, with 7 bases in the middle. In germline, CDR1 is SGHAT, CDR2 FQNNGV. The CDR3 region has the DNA TGTGCCAGCAGCCCGAGCCCCTACGAGCAGTACTTC. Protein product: CASSPSPYEQYF. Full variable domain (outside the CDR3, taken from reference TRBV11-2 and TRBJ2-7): EAGVAQSPRYKIIEKRQSVAFWCNPISGHATLYWYQQILGQGPKLLIQFQNNGVVDDSQLPKDRFSAERLKGVDSTLKIQPAKLEDSAVYLCASSPSPYEQYFGPGTRLTVT.

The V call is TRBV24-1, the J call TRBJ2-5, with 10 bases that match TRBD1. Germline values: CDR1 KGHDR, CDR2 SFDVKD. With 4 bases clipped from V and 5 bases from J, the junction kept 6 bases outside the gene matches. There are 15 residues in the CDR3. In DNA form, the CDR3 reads TGTGCCACCAGTGAAGTGACAGGGGGCCGGGAGACCCAGTACTTC. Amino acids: CATSEVTGGRETQYF.

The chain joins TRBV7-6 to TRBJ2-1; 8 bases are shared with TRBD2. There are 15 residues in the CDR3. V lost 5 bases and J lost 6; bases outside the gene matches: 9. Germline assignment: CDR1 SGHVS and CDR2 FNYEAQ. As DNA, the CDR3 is TGTGCCAGCAGCCCCTACGGGGGGGCGAGCAATGAGCAGTTCTTC. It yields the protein CASSPYGGASNEQFF.

CDR3 DNA: TGCGCCAGCAGCTTACAGGGCCGGGAGACCCAGTACTTC. Translated, it gives CASSLQGRETQYF. V and J are TRBV5-1 and TRBJ2-5; perhaps TRBD1 as D (6 bases). In germline, CDR1 is SGHRS, CDR2 YFSETQ. The CDR3 runs 13 residues. Trimming cost V 2 bases and J 5 bases, with 10 bases left between them.

The CDR3 sequence: CASSQSPPGLGLSGELFF. The CDR3 bases are TGTGCCAGCAGCCAAAGCCCGCCGGGACTAGGACTGTCCGGGGAGCTGTTTTTT. V is TRBV3-1 (or the pseudogene TRBV3-2) and J is TRBJ2-2, with 8 bases matching TRBD2. There are 18 residues in the CDR3. With 2 bases clipped from V and 6 bases from J, the junction kept 14 bases outside the gene matches. Per the germline V gene, CDR1 is LGHDT and CDR2 is YNNKEL (reference sequence).